This record covers a single T cell receptor (beta chain). The germline V gene encodes CDR1 SGHTA and CDR2 FQGNSA. The V gene end was trimmed by 4 bases and the J gene end by 6 bases; junction bases not matched to a gene: 14. The CDR3 totals 16 residues. The data are from a study of OX40 agonist ivuxolimab in advanced cancers. This table comes from immunoSEQ multiplex PCR, and its TCRdb copy is limited to in-frame clones, with some not included. The sample holds 100,000 to 110,000 clones, roughly 90% seen once. The sequence was collected from an adult with an advanced solid tumor such as melanoma, head and neck, liver or kidney cancer. The sequencing used CD4+ or CD8+ T cells sorted from blood, collected in a trial of the OX40 agonist ivuxolimab. The chain recombines TRBV7-2 with TRBJ2-7; TRBD1 aligns across 8 bases. The CDR3 nucleotides are TGTGCCAGCAGCTCGCAGTCAGGGGGCTTAGAGGTCGAGCAGTACTTC. It yields the protein CASSSQSGGLEVEQYF.